This note documents a single T cell receptor beta chain sequence. The sample comes from a study of blood T cell repertoires in COVID-19. The overall study: Donors in the United States, Italy and Spain gave samples during acute or convalescent COVID-19. Nucleic acid was either cDNA or gDNA, and it came from T cells, B-cell-depleted T cells, or PBMCs.

Under the authors' procedure: Counts of nucleated cells, estimated from reference gene primer amplification, were obtained. TCRdb keeps only in-frame clones here, not all; method: immunoSEQ multiplex PCR. V, J and clone size reflect that table, while D and trimming were determined from the DNA. The sample carries hundreds of thousands of clones, approximately 90% recorded once. V dropped 4 bases and J dropped 0; count of bases not matched to a gene: 12. The CDR3 is 18 residues long. CDR1 and CDR2 (germline): SGHDT, YYEEEE. The Seattle patients joined while their infection was active and were tracked longitudinally afterward.

The sequence was collected from a man aged 50-60 years with COVID-19, enrolled during active disease. Sequencing was carried out using peripheral blood. The chain recombines TRBV5-6 with TRBJ1-5; 8 bases match TRBD1. The CDR3: CASSLWTGTVYSNQPQHF. The CDR3 nucleotides are TGTGCCAGCAGCCTATGGACAGGGACAGTTTATAGCAATCAGCCCCAGCATTTT.